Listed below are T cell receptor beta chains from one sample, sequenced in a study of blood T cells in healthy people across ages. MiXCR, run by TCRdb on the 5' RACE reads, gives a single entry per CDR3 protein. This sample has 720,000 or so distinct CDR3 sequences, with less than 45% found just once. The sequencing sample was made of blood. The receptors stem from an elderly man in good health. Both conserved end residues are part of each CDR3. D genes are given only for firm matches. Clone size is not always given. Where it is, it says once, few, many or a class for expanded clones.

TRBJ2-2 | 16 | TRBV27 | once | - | CASSFSGQTNTGELFF | TGTGCCAGCAGTTTCTCCGGACAGACGAACACCGGGGAGCTGTTTTTT
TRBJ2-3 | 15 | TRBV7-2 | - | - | CASRVSRVLGDTQYF | TGTGCCAGCAGAGTCTCAAGGGTTTTAGGAGATACGCAGTATTTT
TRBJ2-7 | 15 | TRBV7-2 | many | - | CASSLDPSFSYEQYF | TGTGCCAGCAGCTTAGATCCTAGCTTCTCCTACGAGCAGTACTTC
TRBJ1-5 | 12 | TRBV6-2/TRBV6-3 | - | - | CASNLRVQPQHF | TGTGCCAGCAATCTACGGGTGCAGCCCCAGCATTTT
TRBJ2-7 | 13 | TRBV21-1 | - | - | CASTPGLACEQYF | TGTGCCAGCACCCCGGGACTAGCGTGCGAGCAGTACTTC
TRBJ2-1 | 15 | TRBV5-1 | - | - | CASSLIRGGHNEQFF | TGCGCCAGCAGCTTGATCAGGGGGGGGCACAATGAGCAGTTCTTC
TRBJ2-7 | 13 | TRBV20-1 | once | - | CSARRGMAYEQYF | TGCAGTGCCCGCCGCGGGATGGCGTACGAGCAGTACTTC
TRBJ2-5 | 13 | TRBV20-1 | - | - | CSAPDGAGETQYF | TGCAGTGCCCCGGACGGAGCCGGGGAGACCCAGTACTTC
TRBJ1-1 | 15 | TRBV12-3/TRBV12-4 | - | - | CASSLKLRVGSGAFF | TGTGCCAGCAGTTTGAAGTTGCGGGTAGGGTCGGGAGCTTTCTTT
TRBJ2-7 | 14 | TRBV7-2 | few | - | CASSPSGLDYEQYF | TGTGCCAGCAGCCCGAGCGGGCTAGACTACGAGCAGTACTTC
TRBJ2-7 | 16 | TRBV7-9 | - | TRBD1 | CASSQRGTEFYNEQYF | TGTGCCAGCAGCCAGAGGGGGACAGAGTTCTACAATGAGCAGTACTTC
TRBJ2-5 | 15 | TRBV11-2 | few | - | CASSVWQGLGETQYF | TGTGCCAGCAGCGTCTGGCAGGGCTTGGGAGAGACCCAGTACTTC
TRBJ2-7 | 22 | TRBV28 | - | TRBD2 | CASSFWLAGGLTTRYRKYEQYF | TGTGCCAGCAGTTTTTGGCTAGCGGGAGGCCTAACAACCCGATACCGAAAGTACGAGCAGTACTTC
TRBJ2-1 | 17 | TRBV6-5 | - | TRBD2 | CANSYSGRTSGRNEQFF | TGTGCCAACAGTTACTCGGGCCGGACTAGCGGGAGGAATGAGCAGTTCTTC
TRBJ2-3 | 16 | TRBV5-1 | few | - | CASSPDPLTKADTQYF | TGCGCCAGCAGCCCGGATCCACTGACTAAGGCAGATACGCAGTATTTT
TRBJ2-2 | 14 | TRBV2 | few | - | CASRLTGVTGELFF | TGTGCCAGCAGATTGACAGGCGTCACCGGGGAGCTGTTTTTT
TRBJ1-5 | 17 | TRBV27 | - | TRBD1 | CASSLHRDRGSRQPQHF | TGTGCCAGCAGTCTCCACCGGGACAGGGGTTCTCGGCAGCCCCAGCATTTT
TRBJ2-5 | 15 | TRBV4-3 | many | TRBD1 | CASSPYRDRIGTQYF | TGCGCCAGCAGCCCTTACCGGGACAGGATTGGGACCCAGTACTTC
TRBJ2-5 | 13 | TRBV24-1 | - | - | CATSVSREETQYF | TGTGCCACCAGTGTCTCACGGGAAGAGACCCAGTACTTC
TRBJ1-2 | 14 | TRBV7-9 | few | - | CASSSRSGYYGYTF | TGTGCCAGCAGCTCGCGCTCTGGGTACTATGGCTACACCTTC
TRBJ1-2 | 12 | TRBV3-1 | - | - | CASSQGGGGYTF | TGTGCCAGCAGCCAAGGAGGCGGCGGCTACACCTTC
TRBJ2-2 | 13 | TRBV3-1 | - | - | CASSQMNTGELFF | TGTGCCAGCAGCCAGATGAACACCGGGGAGCTGTTTTTT
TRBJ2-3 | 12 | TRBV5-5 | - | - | CASSQEVDTQYF | TGTGCCAGCAGCCAGGAGGTAGATACGCAGTATTTT
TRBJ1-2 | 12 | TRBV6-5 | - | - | CASGSTGFGYTF | TGTGCCAGCGGTTCCACAGGGTTTGGCTACACCTTC
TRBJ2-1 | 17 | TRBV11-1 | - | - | CASSSLPGWSSYNEQFF | TGTGCCAGCAGCTCGCTCCCGGGGTGGAGCTCCTACAATGAGCAGTTCTTC
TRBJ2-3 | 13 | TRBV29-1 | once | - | CSVEGPSTDTQYF | TGCAGCGTTGAAGGGCCCTCAACAGATACGCAGTATTTT
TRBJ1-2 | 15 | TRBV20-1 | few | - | CSASNFQRTNYGYTF | TGCAGTGCCAGCAACTTTCAGCGGACTAACTATGGCTACACCTTC
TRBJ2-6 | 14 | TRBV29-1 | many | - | CSVQQSSGANVLTF | TGCAGCGTTCAACAGAGCTCTGGGGCCAACGTCCTGACTTTC
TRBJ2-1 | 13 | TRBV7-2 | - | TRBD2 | CASSPPSGNEQFF | TGTGCCAGCAGCCCACCTAGCGGGAATGAGCAGTTCTTC
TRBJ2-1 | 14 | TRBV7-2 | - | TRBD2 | CASSRSGVYNEQFF | TGTGCCAGCAGCCGTAGCGGGGTGTACAATGAGCAGTTCTTC
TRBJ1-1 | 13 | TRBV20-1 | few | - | CSARRQQNTEAFF | TGCAGTGCTAGGAGACAGCAGAACACTGAAGCTTTCTTT
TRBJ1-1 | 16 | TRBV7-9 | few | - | CASTGSTGLVPTEAFF | TGTGCCAGCACCGGCAGTACGGGTTTGGTTCCCACTGAAGCTTTCTTT
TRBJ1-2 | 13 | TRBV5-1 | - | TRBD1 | CASSYDHRGGYTF | TGCGCCAGCAGCTACGACCACAGGGGGGGCTACACCTTC
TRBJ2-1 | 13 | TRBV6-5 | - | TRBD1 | CASHRDRTNEQFF | TGTGCCAGCCACAGGGACAGGACCAATGAGCAGTTCTTC
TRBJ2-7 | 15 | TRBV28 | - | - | CASSSWTEALDEQYF | TGTGCCAGCAGTTCCTGGACAGAGGCGCTCGACGAGCAGTACTTC
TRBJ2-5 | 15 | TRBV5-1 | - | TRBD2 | CASSLGTSGVETQYF | TGCGCCAGCAGCCTCGGGACTAGCGGGGTAGAGACCCAGTACTTC
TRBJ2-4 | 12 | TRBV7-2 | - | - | CASSFEGNIQYF | TGTGCCAGCAGCTTCGAGGGAAACATTCAGTACTTC
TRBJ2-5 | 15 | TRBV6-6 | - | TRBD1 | CASTPGDSTVETQYF | TGTGCCAGCACACCCGGGGACAGCACTGTGGAGACCCAGTACTTC
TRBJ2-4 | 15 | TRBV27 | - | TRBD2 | CASSRISGSFNIQYF | TGTGCCAGCAGTCGCATTAGCGGGAGTTTCAACATTCAGTACTTC
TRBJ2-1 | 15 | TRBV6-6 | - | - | CASSSDGVPNNEQFF | TGTGCCAGCAGTTCAGACGGGGTACCGAACAATGAGCAGTTCTTC
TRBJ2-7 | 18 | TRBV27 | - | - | CASSSPTVLPGPIYEQYF | TGTGCCAGCAGTTCCCCAACGGTTCTCCCGGGCCCCATATACGAGCAGTACTTC
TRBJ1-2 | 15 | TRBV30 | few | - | CAFTKDSYPFYGYTF | TGTGCCTTCACAAAGGACAGCTATCCATTCTATGGCTACACCTTC
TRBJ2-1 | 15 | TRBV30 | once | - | CAWDRGEGRGNEQFF | TGTGCCTGGGATAGGGGGGAGGGCCGGGGCAATGAGCAGTTCTTC
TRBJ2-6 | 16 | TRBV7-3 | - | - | CASSRGRISGANVLTF | TGTGCCAGCAGCCGGGGACGGATCTCTGGGGCCAACGTCCTGACTTTC
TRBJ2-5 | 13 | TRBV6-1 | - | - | CASSFDGQETQYF | TGTGCCAGCAGTTTCGACGGACAAGAGACCCAGTACTTC
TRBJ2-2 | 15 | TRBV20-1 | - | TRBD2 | CSARVGGRAGGELFF | TGCAGTGCTAGAGTTGGCGGGAGGGCCGGCGGGGAGCTGTTTTTT
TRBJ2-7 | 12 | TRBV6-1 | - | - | CASSEARGEQYF | TGTGCCAGCAGTGAAGCGAGGGGCGAGCAGTACTTC
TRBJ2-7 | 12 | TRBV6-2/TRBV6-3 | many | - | CASSLTYYEQYF | TGTGCCAGCAGTCTAACGTACTACGAGCAGTACTTC
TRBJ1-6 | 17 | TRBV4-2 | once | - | CASSPKLRPRDNSPLHF | TGTGCCAGCAGCCCTAAGTTGAGGCCTCGAGATAATTCACCCCTCCACTTT
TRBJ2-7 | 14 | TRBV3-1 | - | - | CASSPSTSYNEQYF | TGTGCCAGCAGCCCGAGCACGTCCTACAATGAGCAGTACTTC
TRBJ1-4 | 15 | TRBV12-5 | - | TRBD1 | CASGSRQGSFEKLFF | TGTGCTAGTGGTAGCCGACAGGGGAGTTTTGAAAAACTGTTTTTT